This T cell receptor (beta chain) is drawn from a study of blood T cell repertoires in COVID-19. The overall study: Italy, Spain and the United States were the sources of the convalescent and acute COVID-19 samples. Sample material is recorded as cDNA or gDNA derived from T cells, B-cell-depleted T cells, or PBMCs.

Per the original methods: Estimation of nucleated cell counts was performed using reference gene primer amplification. Profiling relied on immunoSEQ multiplex PCR, and the TCRdb table lists in-frame clones only, not all of them. The DNA was the basis for D and trimming; V, J and clone size are from that table. The profile shows tens of thousands of clones, 70% to 85% of them singletons. CDR3 length: 13 amino acids. Trimming removed 0 bases at V and 8 bases at J, with 8 bases between. The germline CDR1 and CDR2 sequences are SGDLS and YYNGEE. What was sequenced was peripheral blood. The sequence derives from a man in his 70s with acute or convalescent COVID-19. The gene calls are TRBV9 and TRBJ1-4, with D unclear. CDR3 protein: CASSVATGEKLFF. For the CDR3, the DNA is TGTGCCAGCAGCGTAGCTACGGGAGAAAAACTGTTTTTT.